Listed below are T cell receptor beta chains from one sample, sequenced in a study of T cell repertoires in cytomegalovirus infection. TCRdb called the reads again in MiXCR, with one record for every CDR3 protein. The table has 740,000 or so distinct CDR3 sequences, approximately 40% seen once. Sequencing was performed on PBMCs. The origin of the receptors is a human donor in good health (CMV status not recorded). Some clones in this sample may be carry-over from other donors' samples. Both conserved end residues are part of each CDR3. Each record gives: D gene, clone size, V gene, J gene, CDR3 DNA, CDR3 protein. D genes are given only for firm matches. A row's size may be missing; if present it is once, few, many or a size class.

D gene: -
clone size: -
V gene: TRBV10-3
J gene: TRBJ2-7
CDR3 DNA: TGTGCCATCAGTGCCCCTCCCCGGGGGCAGTACTTC
CDR3 protein: CAISAPPRGQYF

D gene: TRBD1
clone size: few
V gene: TRBV12-3/TRBV12-4
J gene: TRBJ2-2
CDR3 DNA: TGTGCCAGCAGTTTGTCCCAGGGGGACACCGGGGAGCTGTTTTTT
CDR3 protein: CASSLSQGDTGELFF

D gene: -
clone size: few
V gene: TRBV6-2/TRBV6-3
J gene: TRBJ2-1
CDR3 DNA: TGTGCCAGCAAACAGACTGGGTCCTGGAATGAGCAGTTCTTC
CDR3 protein: CASKQTGSWNEQFF

D gene: -
clone size: -
V gene: TRBV15
J gene: TRBJ1-1
CDR3 DNA: TGTGCCACCAGCAGAGAGCCACACACTGAAGCTTTCTTT
CDR3 protein: CATSREPHTEAFF

D gene: TRBD2
clone size: few
V gene: TRBV5-6
J gene: TRBJ2-7
CDR3 DNA: TGTGCCAGCAGCTTGGGGGGGGGTAACGAGCAGTACTTC
CDR3 protein: CASSLGGGNEQYF

D gene: TRBD1
clone size: -
V gene: TRBV6-1
J gene: TRBJ2-2
CDR3 DNA: TGTGCCATCGACTGGACAGGGGGTGCCGGGGAGCTGTTTTTT
CDR3 protein: CAIDWTGGAGELFF

D gene: -
clone size: -
V gene: TRBV5-1
J gene: TRBJ2-5
CDR3 DNA: TGCGCCAGCAGCTCTTGGGCAGGGCTCCAAGAGACCCAGTACTTC
CDR3 protein: CASSSWAGLQETQYF

D gene: -
clone size: few
V gene: TRBV7-6
J gene: TRBJ2-5
CDR3 DNA: TGTGCCAGCAGCTTAACACAGGGCCGAGAGACCCAGTACTTC
CDR3 protein: CASSLTQGRETQYF

D gene: -
clone size: few
V gene: TRBV7-6
J gene: TRBJ1-5
CDR3 DNA: TGTGCCAGCAGCTTAGAGGCAGGGTGGAATCAGCCCCAGCATTTT
CDR3 protein: CASSLEAGWNQPQHF

D gene: TRBD2
clone size: once
V gene: TRBV4-1
J gene: TRBJ2-5
CDR3 DNA: TGCGCCAGCAGCCAAGATGGCGGGGGGCTAGAGACCCAGTACTTC
CDR3 protein: CASSQDGGGLETQYF

D gene: -
clone size: -
V gene: TRBV20-1
J gene: TRBJ1-5
CDR3 DNA: TGCAGTGCTAGGGAGAGGAGGTTAGGGCAGCCCCAGCATTTT
CDR3 protein: CSARERRLGQPQHF

D gene: TRBD1
clone size: -
V gene: TRBV10-3
J gene: TRBJ2-2
CDR3 DNA: TGTGCCATCAAGGGACAGGGGGAGGCCGGGGAGCTGTTTTTT
CDR3 protein: CAIKGQGEAGELFF

D gene: -
clone size: -
V gene: TRBV6-5
J gene: TRBJ2-2
CDR3 DNA: -
CDR3 protein: CASSLRGTFGAGELFF

D gene: TRBD1
clone size: -
V gene: TRBV19
J gene: TRBJ2-7
CDR3 DNA: TGTGCCAGTAGTATATCTGGGCAGGGGGAGTCCTACGAGCAGTACTTC
CDR3 protein: CASSISGQGESYEQYF

D gene: -
clone size: -
V gene: TRBV15
J gene: TRBJ2-7
CDR3 DNA: TGTGCCACCAGCAGAGATCTTACTCTCGAGCAGTACTTC
CDR3 protein: CATSRDLTLEQYF

D gene: TRBD1
clone size: -
V gene: TRBV15
J gene: TRBJ1-6
CDR3 DNA: TGTGCCACCAGCGGGGACAGGGGTTATAATTCACCCCTCCACTTT
CDR3 protein: CATSGDRGYNSPLHF

D gene: -
clone size: few
V gene: TRBV12-3/TRBV12-4
J gene: TRBJ1-1
CDR3 DNA: TGTGCCAGCAGCCCGGGGGGCTACTCTGAAGCTTTCTTT
CDR3 protein: CASSPGGYSEAFF

D gene: -
clone size: -
V gene: TRBV7-9
J gene: TRBJ1-5
CDR3 DNA: TGTGCCAGCAGCCCTCAATCAGGGGTTAGCAATCAGCCCCAGCATTTT
CDR3 protein: CASSPQSGVSNQPQHF

D gene: -
clone size: -
V gene: TRBV7-3
J gene: TRBJ2-4
CDR3 DNA: TGTGCCAGCAGCTCGATTATTGCCGGGACTCGTAACATTCAGTACTTC
CDR3 protein: CASSSIIAGTRNIQYF

D gene: TRBD1
clone size: many
V gene: TRBV12-3/TRBV12-4
J gene: TRBJ1-3
CDR3 DNA: TGTGCCAGCAGACCTTCGGACAGGTTAGGCTCTGGAAACACCATATATTTT
CDR3 protein: CASRPSDRLGSGNTIYF

D gene: TRBD1
clone size: many
V gene: TRBV7-9
J gene: TRBJ2-3
CDR3 DNA: TGTGCCAGCAGCGTACCGGACAGGGCCACAGATACGCAGTATTTT
CDR3 protein: CASSVPDRATDTQYF

D gene: -
clone size: -
V gene: TRBV2
J gene: TRBJ1-4
CDR3 DNA: TGTGCCAGCAGTGCAGGGTATAATGAAAAACTGTTTTTT
CDR3 protein: CASSAGYNEKLFF

D gene: -
clone size: many
V gene: TRBV7-2
J gene: TRBJ1-1
CDR3 DNA: TGTGCCAGCAGCTCAATGGGGGACACTGAAGCTTTCTTT
CDR3 protein: CASSSMGDTEAFF